Following are 25 T cell receptor beta chains from one sample sequenced in a study of monozygotic twins with inflammatory bowel disease. TCRdb re-called the 5' RACE reads; one entry per CDR3 protein, DNA not given. The sample totals about 160,000 distinct CDR3 sequences. Sequencing used blood. The receptors were sampled from a human donor with ulcerative colitis or Crohn's disease, or a healthy co-twin of an affected twin (not recorded which).

V and J are TRBV5-1 and TRBJ1-5; TCRdb's assignment of TRBD1 cannot be checked, as there is no DNA. The length of the CDR3 is 14 residues. The germline CDR1 and CDR2 sequences are SGHRS and YFSETQ. This CDR3 is CASSLTGVNQPQHF.

The rearrangement joins TRBV20-1 to TRBJ2-7; TCRdb's D call of TRBD2 is untestable without DNA. The CDR3 runs to 12 residues. Germline V gene sequence: CDR1 DFQATT, CDR2 SNEGSKA (reference sequence). CDR3 loop: CSAGAEVYEQYF.

The V call is TRBV20-1, the J call TRBJ2-3; without DNA, the TCRdb call of TRBD2 cannot be checked. The CDR3 has 15 residues. Germline CDR1 reads DFQATT; CDR2 reads SNEGSKA (reference sequence). CDR3 protein: CSAVRLAGSTDTQYF.

This chain uses TRBV4-3 with TRBJ1-2; the TCRdb call, TRBD1, lacks DNA for checking. CDR1 and CDR2 from the germline V gene are LGHNA and YSLEER. The CDR3 spans 14 residues. The CDR3 sequence is CASSPGTRVYGYTF.

This sequence joins TRBV20-1 and TRBJ2-7; TCRdb reports TRBD2, a call that lacks DNA to check it against. Germline CDR1 DFQATT, CDR2 SNEGSKA (reference sequence). CDR3 length: 14 residues. The CDR3 loop reads CSAQGGSEEGEQYF.

CDR3 residues: CASSLQGGDGYTF. V and J are TRBV27 and TRBJ1-2; the TCRdb call, TRBD1, lacks DNA for checking. This CDR3 has 13 residues. Germline V lookup: CDR1 MNHEY, CDR2 SMNVEV (reference sequence).

The rearrangement joins TRBV5-4 to TRBJ1-5; TCRdb's D call of TRBD1 is untestable without DNA. Per the germline V gene, CDR1 is SGHNT and CDR2 is YYREEE (reference sequence). The length of the CDR3 is 14 residues. The CDR3 spells CASSFGVRGQPQHF.

V usage is TRBV10-3 and J usage is TRBJ1-5. Germline V lookup: CDR1 ENHRY, CDR2 SYGVKD. This CDR3 region has 14 residues. This CDR3 is CAISESDSNQPQHF.

V is TRBV7-3 and J is TRBJ2-2. From germline, CDR1 is SGHTA and CDR2 FQGTGA. This CDR3 has 12 residues. The CDR3 is CASSLSDGELFF. The full variable domain, rest sourced from reference TRBV7-3 and TRBJ2-2, is GAGVSQTPSNKVTEKGKYVELRCDPISGHTALYWYRQSLGQGPEFLIYFQGTGAADDSGLPNDRFFAVRPEGSVSTLKIQRTERGDSAVYLCASSLSDGELFFGEGSRLTVL.

The CDR3 sequence: CASSFLSGSSYNEQFF. This chain links TRBV7-3 with TRBJ2-1. Germline CDR1 is SGHTA and CDR2 is FQGTGA. This CDR3 is 16 amino acids long.

This chain joins TRBV5-1 and TRBJ1-4; absent DNA, TCRdb's TRBD1 call cannot be checked. Germline loops: CDR1 SGHRS, CDR2 YFSETQ. The CDR3 is 14 residues long. The chain's CDR3 is CASSSGDSNEKLFF.

This chain connects TRBV29-1 to TRBJ1-2. The CDR3 has 15 amino acids. Germline V gene lookup returns CDR1 SQVTM and CDR2 ANQGSEA. The CDR3 region is CSVEDLQRAGYGYTF.

This chain links TRBV6-5 with TRBJ2-3. Germline V gives CDR1 MNHEY, CDR2 SVGAGI. This CDR3 contains 14 residues. The chain's CDR3 is CASSYGSSTDTQYF.

This chain links TRBV14 with TRBJ1-1; TCRdb selects TRBD1, and the lack of DNA leaves this call unchecked. Germline V gene data show CDR1 as SGHDN and CDR2 as FVKESK. The CDR3 consists of 18 residues. CDR3 sequence: CASSPQFPGRGGNTEAFF.

The chain combines TRBV5-1 with TRBJ1-5; TCRdb calls TRBD1, which cannot be checked without DNA. This CDR3 has 15 amino acids. Per the germline V gene, CDR1 is SGHRS and CDR2 is YFSETQ. The CDR3 here is CASSRAGGPTQPQHF.

This chain joins TRBV15 and TRBJ2-7; no DNA is available, so the TRBD1 call from TCRdb remains unchecked. This CDR3 region has 14 residues. The V gene's germline CDR1 is LNHNV and CDR2 YYDKDF (reference sequence). CDR3 in amino acids: CASIDRAKSYEQYF. The entire variable domain, with the rest obtained from reference TRBV15 and TRBJ2-7, is as follows: DAMVIQNPRYQVTQFGKPVTLSCSQTLNHNVMYWYQQKSSQAPKLLFHYYDKDFNNEADTPDNFQSRRPNTSFCFLDIRSPGLGDTAMYLCASIDRAKSYEQYFGPGTRLTVT.

This chain uses TRBV12-3 or TRBV12-4 with TRBJ2-7. The CDR3 sequence is 14 residues long. CDR3 residues: CASSNRNWAYEQYF.

This chain connects TRBV27 to TRBJ2-3; lacking DNA, the TRBD1 call made by TCRdb goes unchecked. This CDR3 is built from 15 residues. Germline CDR1 and CDR2: MNHEY and SMNVEV (reference sequence). The CDR3 spells CASGSWTGGTDTQYF.

This chain uses TRBV5-1 with TRBJ2-1; TCRdb lists TRBD1, though no DNA is available to test this call. CDR1 is SGHRS and CDR2 is YFSETQ in the germline V gene. This CDR3 contains 18 residues. The CDR3 reads CASSSVYTRGSRYNEQFF.

This CDR3 reads CASSLDGQNTGELFF. This chain joins TRBV5-1 and TRBJ2-2; TCRdb returns TRBD1, unconfirmable since there is no DNA. The CDR3 runs 15 residues. Germline CDR1 is SGHRS and CDR2 is YFSETQ.

This chain connects TRBV7-2 to TRBJ2-1; absent DNA, TCRdb's TRBD2 call cannot be checked. The CDR3 runs to 16 residues. The germline CDR1 and CDR2 sequences are SGHTA and FQGNSA. The CDR3 is CASSFTSGGAYNEQFF.

CDR3 sequence: CASSLIPEETQYF. This chain joins TRBV5-4 and TRBJ2-5. Germline CDR1 reads SGHNT; CDR2 reads YYREEE (reference sequence). This CDR3 comprises 13 residues.

The V gene is TRBV11-1, the J gene TRBJ2-1; the TCRdb D gene call, TRBD2, has no DNA to confirm it. The CDR3 contains 18 residues. Germline CDR1 SGHAT, CDR2 FQDESV (reference sequence). The CDR3 spells CASGIRGSGRGSYNEQFF.

The chain joins TRBV20-1 to TRBJ2-1; the D call of TRBD2 rests on TCRdb alone, since no DNA is present to check it. Germline values: CDR1 DFQATT, CDR2 SNEGSKA (reference sequence). The CDR3 covers 16 residues. The CDR3: CSVTSGRIKSYNEQFF.

J is TRBJ1-1 and V is TRBV5-4; with no DNA, the TCRdb D assignment of TRBD1 cannot be verified. There are 15 residues in the CDR3. CDR1 SGHNT and CDR2 YYREEE come from the germline V gene (reference sequence). The CDR3 here is CASSSTGGAQTEAFF.